The next 11 T cell receptor beta chains were all read from a single sample in a study of blood T cells in healthy people across ages. A sample-barcoded 5' primer and a J-beta primer mix were used in a second PCR of about 6 to 11 cycles. From the 5' RACE reads, TCRdb called clonotypes with MiXCR, one entry per CDR3 protein. The sample consists of some 1,500,000 distinct CDR3 sequences, approximately 39% of them appearing once. Material: blood. The receptor set was obtained from a woman under 30 in good health.

The chain recombines TRBV4-2 with TRBJ2-7, with TRBD1 matching 9 bases. V lost 1 base to trimming and J lost 7 bases; unmatched junction nucleotides: 14. The CDR3 spans 17 residues. CDR1 is LGHNA, CDR2 YNFKEQ, per germline. CDR3 coding DNA: TGTGCCAGCAGCCAAGTGCCGGGACAGGGTATACACAATGAGCAGTACTTC. Amino acid sequence: CASSQVPGQGIHNEQYF.

The rearrangement joins TRBV20-1 to TRBJ2-7; D may be TRBD1 (5 bases). The V and J ends lost 3 bases and 4 bases respectively, with 16 bases between them. CDR1 is DFQATT and CDR2 is SNEGSKA in the germline V gene (reference sequence). The CDR3 is 14 amino acids. CDR3: CSARARAPLYEQYF. The CDR3 DNA reads TGCAGTGCTAGGGCCAGGGCGCCTTTGTACGAGCAGTACTTC.

CDR3 in DNA: TGTGCCATCGGACAGGGACTAAAAGAGACCCAGTACTTC. It codes for CAIGQGLKETQYF. This chain links TRBV10-3 with TRBJ2-5; D might be TRBD1 (8 bases). V was trimmed by 8 bases and J by 3 bases, leaving 13 bases between them. The germline V gene has CDR1 ENHRY and CDR2 SYGVKD. This CDR3 region has 13 residues.

The CDR3 here is CASSSLAGGINEQFF. Here the CDR3 DNA reads TGTGCCAGCAGCTCCCTAGCGGGGGGGATAAATGAGCAGTTCTTC. The chain links TRBV7-2 to TRBJ2-1; TRBD2 matches 12 bases. CDR1 and CDR2 (germline): SGHTA, FQGNSA. The CDR3 is 15 residues long. Trimming removed 4 bases from V and 7 bases from J; junction bases left unmatched: 5.

In DNA form, the CDR3 reads TGTGCCAGCAGCAAAGTGCGGGAATTCTACAATGAGCAGTTCTTC. Its translation: CASSKVREFYNEQFF. V is TRBV21-1 and J is TRBJ2-1. TRBV21-1 is assigned pseudogene status. The length of the CDR3 is 15 residues.

This sequence joins TRBV20-1 and TRBJ2-1; D gene ambiguous. The CDR3 is 10 amino acids. The V end lost 6 bases, the J end lost 5 bases, and 5 bases lay between the germline ends. Germline CDR1 reads DFQATT; CDR2 reads SNEGSKA (reference sequence). CDR3 coding DNA: TGCAGTGCGGCCGACAATGAGCAGTTCTTC. Protein product: CSAADNEQFF.

The rearrangement links TRBV7-6 to TRBJ2-1; 14 positions agree with TRBD2. This CDR3 is built from 16 residues. The V and J ends lost 6 bases and 8 bases, in that order; junction bases with no gene match: 9. CDR1 SGHVS and CDR2 FNYEAQ come from the germline V gene. The DNA for the CDR3 is TGTGCCAGCAGTGTGGGGCTGGGACTAGCGGGAGATGAGCAGTTCTTC. Its translation is CASSVGLGLAGDEQFF.

This clonotype occurred a few times. The chain uses TRBV6-5 and TRBJ2-7; D perhaps matches TRBD2 (5 bases). The length of the CDR3 is 15 residues. The germline gives CDR1 MNHEY, CDR2 SVGAGI. The germline V and J ends were trimmed by 6 bases and 7 bases, with 22 bases remaining between them. The CDR3 DNA reads TGTGCCAGCAGCCAAACTGAGACCCGGACGGGGGAGCAGTACTTC. Translated: CASSQTETRTGEQYF.

V gene TRBV4-1 combines with J gene TRBJ1-4, with D possibly being TRBD1 (5 bases). The germline V gene has CDR1 MGHRA and CDR2 YSYEKL. The CDR3 contains 16 residues. V was cut by 3 bases and J by 7 bases, with 18 bases left in between. The CDR3 bases are TGCGCCAGCAGCCAGGACGGAGCGGGGGTTGGTGAAAAACTGTTTTTT. Translation gives CASSQDGAGVGEKLFF.

The chain carries TRBV4-3 and TRBJ1-2, with TRBD1 identical over 7 bases. Losses at the gene ends were 3 bases for V and 4 bases for J; bases not matched to a gene: 11. Per germline, CDR1 LGHNA and CDR2 YSLEER. The CDR3 is 16 amino acids. In DNA form, the CDR3 reads TGCGCCAGCAGCCAGGGATCCCAGACAGGGCCCTATGGCTACACCTTC. It yields the protein CASSQGSQTGPYGYTF.

This clonotype was seen more than once but under ten times. The chain carries TRBV20-1 and TRBJ1-5, with TRBD1 as a possible D gene (6 bases). Trimming took off 1 base at V and 3 bases at J, with 10 bases between the two ends. Germline V gene lookup returns CDR1 DFQATT and CDR2 SNEGSKA (reference sequence). The CDR3 length is 14 residues. CDR3 loop: CSARVTGPNQPQHF. The CDR3 region has the DNA TGCAGTGCTAGAGTGACAGGCCCCAATCAGCCCCAGCATTTT.